This T cell receptor beta chain originates from a study of T cell repertoires in cytomegalovirus infection. Overall study context: It was recently identified HLA-C-restricted and well-studied HLA-B-restricted CMV epitopes that the study used.

Study results and caveats: Cumulative public TCR beta family frequency identified carriers of CMV plus the relevant HLA.

Each CDR3 protein gets one entry after TCRdb re-called the reads with MiXCR. The table has hundreds of thousands of distinct CDR3 sequences, roughly 42% seen once. This clonotype was recorded many times. Its antigen is still unknown. The receptor comes from a human donor in good health (CMV status not recorded). Some clones in this sample may be carry-over from other donors' samples. Sample: cultured PBMCs, taken from culture after CMV antigen stimulation.

CDR3 sequence (DNA): TGTGCCAGCAGCTTAGCCGGGACCCAACCCTACGAGCAGTACTTC. As protein: CASSLAGTQPYEQYF. The chain joins TRBV7-2 to TRBJ2-7; possibly TRBD1 or TRBD2 for D (5 bases each). The germline CDR1 and CDR2 sequences are SGHTA and FQGNSA. There are 15 residues in the CDR3. Trimming shortened V by 0 bases and J by 2 bases, and 11 bases separated the two germline ends.